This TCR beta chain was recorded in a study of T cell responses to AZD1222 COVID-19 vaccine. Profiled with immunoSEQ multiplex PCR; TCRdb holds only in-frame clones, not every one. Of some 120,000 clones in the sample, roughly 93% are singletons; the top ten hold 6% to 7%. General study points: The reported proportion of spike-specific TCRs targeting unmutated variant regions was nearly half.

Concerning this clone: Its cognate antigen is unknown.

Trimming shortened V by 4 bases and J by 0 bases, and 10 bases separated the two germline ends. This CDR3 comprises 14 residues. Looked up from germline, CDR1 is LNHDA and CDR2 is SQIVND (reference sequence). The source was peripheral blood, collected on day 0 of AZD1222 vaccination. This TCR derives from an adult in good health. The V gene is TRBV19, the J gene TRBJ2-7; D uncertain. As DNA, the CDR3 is TGTGCCAGTAGTAGAGACTGGAGCTCCTACGAGCAGTACTTC. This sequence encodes CASSRDWSSYEQYF.